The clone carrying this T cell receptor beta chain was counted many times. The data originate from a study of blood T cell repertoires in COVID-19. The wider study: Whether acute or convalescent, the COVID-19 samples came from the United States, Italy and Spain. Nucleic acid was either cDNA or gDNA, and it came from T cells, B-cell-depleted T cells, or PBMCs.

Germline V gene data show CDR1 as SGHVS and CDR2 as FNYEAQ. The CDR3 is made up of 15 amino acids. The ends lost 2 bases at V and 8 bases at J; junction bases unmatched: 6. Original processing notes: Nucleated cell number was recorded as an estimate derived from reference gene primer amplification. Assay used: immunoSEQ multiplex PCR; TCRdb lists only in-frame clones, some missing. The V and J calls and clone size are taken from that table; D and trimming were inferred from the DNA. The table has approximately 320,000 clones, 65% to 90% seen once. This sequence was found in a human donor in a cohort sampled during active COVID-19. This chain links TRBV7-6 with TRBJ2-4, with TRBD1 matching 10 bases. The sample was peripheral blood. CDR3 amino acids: CASSLRDRGGDIQYF. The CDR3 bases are TGTGCCAGCAGCTTAAGGGACAGGGGTGGTGACATTCAGTACTTC.